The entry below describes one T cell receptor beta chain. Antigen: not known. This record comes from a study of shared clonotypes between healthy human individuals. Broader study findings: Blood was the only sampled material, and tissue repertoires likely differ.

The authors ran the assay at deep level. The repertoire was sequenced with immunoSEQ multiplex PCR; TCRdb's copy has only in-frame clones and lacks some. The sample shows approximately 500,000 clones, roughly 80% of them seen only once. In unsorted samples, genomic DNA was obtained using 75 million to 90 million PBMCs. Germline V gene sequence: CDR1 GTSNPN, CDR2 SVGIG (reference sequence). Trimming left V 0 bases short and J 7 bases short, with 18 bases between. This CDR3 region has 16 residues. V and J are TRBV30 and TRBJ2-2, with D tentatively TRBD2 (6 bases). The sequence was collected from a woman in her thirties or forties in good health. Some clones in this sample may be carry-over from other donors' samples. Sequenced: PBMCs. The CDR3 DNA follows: TGTGCCTGGAGTGTATTTCGGGGGACTGAAGGCGGGGAGCTGTTTTTT. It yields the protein CAWSVFRGTEGGELFF. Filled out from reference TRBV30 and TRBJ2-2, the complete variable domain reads SQTIHQWPATLVQPVGSPLSLECTVEGTSNPNLYWYRQAAGRGLQLLFYSVGIGQISSEVPQNLSASRPQDRQFILSSKKLLLSDSGFYLCAWSVFRGTEGGELFFGEGSRLTVL.